This entry describes one T cell receptor beta chain. Its specificity is unknown. This table comes from immunoSEQ multiplex PCR, and its TCRdb copy is limited to in-frame clones, with some not included. The sample holds approximately 77,000 clones, 70% to 90% seen once. The timepoints at which blood was sampled were baseline, cycle 4 day 1, and cycle 7 day 1. The source of the sample is a study of OX40 agonist ivuxolimab in advanced cancers. On the study more broadly: Ivuxolimab, an antibody that agonizes OX40 (CD134), was administered to the patients. Regarding the study as a whole: At 0.1 to 3.0 mg/kg and by week 6, CD4+ and CD8+ T cells in the blood had expanded clonally.

This CDR3 comprises 15 residues. The germline V gene encodes CDR1 SGHRS and CDR2 YFSETQ. The germline V and J ends were trimmed by 4 bases and 0 bases, with 11 bases remaining between them. J is TRBJ1-3 and V is TRBV5-1, with unresolved D. The sample was CD4+ or CD8+ T cells sorted from blood, taken in a trial of the OX40 agonist ivuxolimab. The origin of this receptor is an adult with an advanced solid tumor such as melanoma, head and neck, liver or kidney cancer. The CDR3 sequence: CASSPDASSGNTIYF. CDR3 DNA sequence: TGCGCCAGCAGCCCGGACGCTAGCTCTGGAAACACCATATATTTT.